Listed below are T cell receptor beta chains from one sample, sequenced in a study of blood T cells in healthy people across ages. MiXCR, applied by TCRdb to the 5' RACE reads, yields one record per CDR3 protein. The sample has about 1.8 million distinct CDR3 sequences, approximately 50% seen once. Sequencing used blood. The receptors derive from a middle-aged woman in good health. The CDR3 runs from the conserved cysteine through the conserved F or W. The D gene is left open where the match is weak. Rows may omit the clone size; those that give it use once, few, many or a size class.

>TRBD1|TRBJ1-5|NA|TRBV7-2
CASSQTLSTGNQPQHF
TGTGCCAGCAGCCAGACCTTGTCGACAGGGAATCAGCCCCAGCATTTT
>TRBD1|TRBJ2-3|few|TRBV27
CASSLSFNRGYSSTDTQYF
TGTGCCAGCAGTTTATCGTTTAACAGGGGGTATTCTAGCACAGATACGCAGTATTTT
>TRBD2|TRBJ2-1|many|TRBV4-1
CASSQEPGRGSYNEQFF
TGCGCCAGCAGCCAAGAGCCCGGGAGGGGCTCCTACAATGAGCAGTTCTTC
>NA|TRBJ2-7|NA|TRBV28
CASMVGAMNEQYF
TGTGCCAGCATGGTCGGGGCGATGAACGAGCAGTACTTC
>NA|TRBJ1-3|NA|TRBV20-1
CSAKRGRRSGNTIYF
TGCAGTGCTAAGCGGGGGCGGAGGTCTGGAAACACCATATATTTT
>TRBD2|TRBJ2-1|NA|TRBV7-2
CASSLQGTRDYNEQFF
TGTGCCAGCAGCTTACAGGGGACTAGAGACTACAATGAGCAGTTCTTC
>TRBD2|TRBJ2-3|NA|TRBV7-2
CASSFPLLSSGGYTDTQYF
TGTGCCAGCAGCTTCCCACTACTCTCTAGCGGGGGGTACACAGATACGCAGTATTTT
>NA|TRBJ2-1|NA|TRBV9
CASSKWNYNEQFF
TGTGCCAGCAGCAAGTGGAACTACAATGAGCAGTTCTTC
>NA|TRBJ1-2|few|TRBV4-3
CASSSTGVERGYTF
TGCGCCAGCAGCAGCACGGGGGTGGAGCGAGGCTACACCTTC
>NA|TRBJ1-2|few|TRBV6-2/TRBV6-3
CASSYLGHQANYGYTF
TGTGCCAGCAGTTACCTCGGACACCAAGCTAACTATGGCTACACCTTC
>NA|TRBJ1-5|NA|TRBV6-1
CASSEITGNNQPQHF
TGTGCCAGCAGTGAAATAACAGGAAACAATCAGCCCCAGCATTTT
>NA|TRBJ2-7|NA|TRBV15
CATSKVGQEQYF
TGTGCCACCAGCAAGGTGGGGCAAGAGCAGTACTTC
>NA|TRBJ1-2|many|TRBV7-3
CASSNGVSGGYTF
TGTGCCAGCAGCAACGGCGTATCGGGAGGCTACACCTTC
>NA|TRBJ2-7|NA|TRBV11-2
CASSSAWDSSYEQYF
TGTGCCAGCAGCTCAGCATGGGACTCATCTTACGAGCAGTACTTC
>NA|TRBJ2-6|NA|TRBV5-1
CASTASGGFSGANVLTF
TGCGCCAGCACCGCCTCGGGCGGATTCTCTGGGGCCAACGTCCTGACTTTC
>NA|TRBJ2-3|NA|TRBV7-2
CASSFLAADTQYF
TGTGCCAGCAGCTTCCTAGCAGCAGATACGCAGTATTTT
>TRBD1|TRBJ1-5|NA|TRBV15
CATSRLGQGATGNQPQHF
TGTGCCACCAGCAGGCTGGGACAGGGGGCGACAGGCAATCAGCCCCAGCATTTT
>NA|TRBJ2-7|NA|TRBV7-9
CASSPLRYRRNPPYEQYF
TGTGCCAGCAGCCCCCTTAGGTACAGGAGAAACCCCCCATACGAGCAGTACTTC
>TRBD2|TRBJ2-3|NA|TRBV5-1
CASSLAGTSRMDTQYF
TGCGCCAGCAGCTTGGCCGGGACTAGCAGAATGGATACGCAGTATTTT
>NA|TRBJ2-5|many|TRBV29-1
CSVDFQGQETQYF
TGCAGCGTTGATTTTCAGGGCCAAGAGACCCAGTACTTC
>NA|TRBJ2-7|NA|TRBV4-2
CASSQADSPEQYF
TGTGCCAGCAGCCAAGCCGACAGCCCCGAGCAGTACTTC
>TRBD2|TRBJ2-5|NA|TRBV3-1
CASSQGFGGTQETQYF
TGTGCCAGCAGCCAAGGTTTCGGGGGGACTCAAGAGACCCAGTACTTC
>TRBD1|TRBJ1-5|NA|TRBV28
CASSLTGTGWGQPQHF
TGTGCCAGCAGTTTAACCGGGACAGGCTGGGGTCAGCCCCAGCATTTT
>TRBD2|TRBJ2-1|once|TRBV7-2
CASSFRGGASYDEQFF
TGTGCCAGCAGCTTCCGGGGGGGGGCCTCCTATGATGAGCAGTTCTTC
>NA|TRBJ2-1|few|TRBV10-3
CAISVNGGANEQFF
TGTGCCATCAGTGTGAATGGGGGAGCCAATGAGCAGTTCTTC
>NA|TRBJ1-2|NA|TRBV4-3
CASSQDVRRTEDYGYTF
TGCGCCAGCAGCCAAGACGTGCGAAGGACAGAGGACTATGGCTACACCTTC
>NA|TRBJ2-7|few|TRBV12-3/TRBV12-4
CASSSMRTGISYEQYF
TGTGCCAGCAGCTCGATGAGAACAGGGATCTCCTACGAGCAGTACTTC
>TRBD2|TRBJ2-5|few|TRBV6-5
CASSSRKGSGGVRETQYF
TGTGCCAGCAGTTCCCGAAAGGGTAGCGGGGGGGTTAGGGAGACCCAGTACTTC
>NA|TRBJ1-5|few|TRBV24-1
CATQGPDSNQPQHF
TGTGCCACTCAGGGTCCCGATAGCAATCAGCCCCAGCATTTT
>NA|TRBJ2-3|NA|TRBV29-1
CSGIGPMGAGTQYF
TGCAGCGGAATAGGCCCCATGGGCGCAGGTACGCAGTATTTT
>NA|TRBJ1-4|NA|TRBV3-1
CASSPYSTNEKLFF
TGTGCCAGCAGCCCTTATTCAACTAATGAAAAACTGTTTTTT
>NA|TRBJ1-2|NA|TRBV11-2
CASGGGQPYGYTF
TGTGCCAGTGGGGGGGGACAACCCTATGGCTACACCTTC
>NA|TRBJ1-2|few|TRBV7-8
CASSLEGGFNYGYTF
TGTGCCAGCAGCTTAGAGGGCGGATTTAACTATGGCTACACCTTC
>NA|TRBJ2-1|NA|TRBV6-2/TRBV6-3
CASRFLGVGYNEQFF
TGTGCCAGTAGATTTTTGGGGGTGGGGTACAATGAGCAGTTCTTC
>NA|TRBJ2-5|NA|TRBV12-3/TRBV12-4
CASSRDSEETQYF
TGTGCCAGCAGTCGAGACAGTGAAGAGACCCAGTACTTC
>NA|TRBJ2-5|NA|TRBV2
CASSPSMVETQYF
TGTGCCAGCAGTCCTTCAATGGTGGAGACCCAGTACTTC
>NA|TRBJ1-5|NA|TRBV15
CATSRNPRDSSKPQHF
TGTGCCACCAGCAGAAACCCCAGAGACAGTTCGAAGCCCCAGCATTTT
>TRBD2|TRBJ2-5|NA|TRBV7-6
CASSLALMRGGQETQYF
TGTGCCAGCAGCTTAGCCTTAATGCGGGGGGGCCAAGAGACCCAGTACTTC
>TRBD2|TRBJ2-1|NA|TRBV20-1
CSAREVAGGFNEQFF
TGCAGTGCTAGAGAGGTTGCGGGGGGGTTCAATGAGCAGTTCTTC
>NA|TRBJ2-5|few|TRBV6-6
CASSYRWENQETQYF
TGTGCCAGCAGTTATCGGTGGGAGAACCAAGAGACCCAGTACTTC
>NA|TRBJ2-1|few|TRBV5-1
CASSLLLDEQFF
TGCGCCAGCAGCCTCCTTTTAGATGAGCAGTTCTTC
>TRBD1|TRBJ2-3|few|TRBV6-2/TRBV6-3
CASRRQGISTDTQYF
TGTGCCAGCAGACGACAGGGGATCAGCACAGATACGCAGTATTTT
>NA|TRBJ2-5|NA|TRBV20-1
CSARNLAAGETQYF
TGCAGTGCGAGAAACTTAGCGGCCGGAGAGACCCAGTACTTC
>NA|TRBJ2-7|few|TRBV20-1
CSARSGPGLFSYEQYF
TGCAGTGCTAGATCCGGACCGGGACTGTTCTCCTACGAGCAGTACTTC
>NA|TRBJ1-2|NA|TRBV12-3/TRBV12-4
CASSLAARGAHYGYTF
TGTGCCAGCAGTTTAGCGGCTCGGGGGGCTCACTATGGCTACACCTTC
>NA|TRBJ1-2|NA|TRBV27
CATWAGGYTF
TGTGCGACTTGGGCGGGTGGCTACACCTTC
>TRBD2|TRBJ2-5|NA|TRBV9
CASSDGLAGGSRETQYF
TGTGCCAGCAGCGACGGACTAGCGGGGGGTTCGAGGGAGACCCAGTACTTC
>NA|TRBJ2-5|NA|TRBV7-8
CASSPWGALYQETQYF
TGTGCCAGCAGCCCGTGGGGGGCGCTGTACCAAGAGACCCAGTACTTC
>TRBD1|TRBJ2-3|NA|TRBV5-1
CASSTATPGTGEFRTDTQYF
TGCGCCAGCAGCACTGCAACGCCCGGGACAGGGGAATTCAGGACAGATACGCAGTATTTT
>NA|TRBJ1-2|NA|TRBV7-2
CASSLALRPNYGYTF
TGTGCCAGCAGCTTAGCGCTGCGCCCCAACTATGGCTACACCTTC
>TRBD1|TRBJ2-7|NA|TRBV7-2
CASSLTGQRYNEQYF
TGTGCCAGCAGCTTAACGGGACAGAGATACAATGAGCAGTACTTC
>TRBD1|TRBJ2-7|NA|TRBV6-6
CASSFNLGETGAYEQYF
TGTGCCAGCAGTTTCAACCTAGGGGAGACAGGGGCCTACGAGCAGTACTTC
>TRBD1|TRBJ2-2|NA|TRBV15
CATSRAAGQGIGELFF
TGTGCCACCAGCAGAGCGGCCGGACAGGGGATCGGGGAGCTGTTTTTT
>NA|TRBJ1-6|NA|TRBV9
CASSPPSSGDGSPLHF
TGTGCCAGCAGCCCCCCCTCATCAGGGGATGGTTCACCCCTCCACTTT
>NA|TRBJ2-5|NA|TRBV11-2
CASSLPRGVTQYF
TGTGCCAGCAGCTTGCCTAGAGGGGTGACCCAGTACTTC
>NA|TRBJ2-4|few|TRBV7-2
CASSLSDVAKNIQYF
TGTGCCAGCAGCTTGTCGGACGTAGCCAAAAACATTCAGTACTTC
>NA|TRBJ1-1|NA|TRBV2
CASSETGLMNTEAFF
TGTGCCAGCAGTGAGACAGGACTGATGAACACTGAAGCTTTCTTT